A single sample is the source of the 32 T cell receptor beta chains below, sequenced in a study of shared clonotypes between healthy human individuals. Generated by immunoSEQ multiplex PCR, the TCRdb table keeps only in-frame clones and is missing some. Of 600,000 to 750,000 clones listed, 90% are singletons. Sample: memory CD8+ T cells from PBMCs. The sample's subset: CD45RO+ cells pooled with CCR7-negative TemRA cells. The source of these receptors is a man aged 18 to 29 in good health. Some clones in this sample may be carry-over from other donors' samples.

In this sample, this clone turned up a few times. The chain joins TRBV9 to TRBJ2-6; 9 bases agree with TRBD1. CDR3 size: 18 residues. The V segment lost 2 bases and the J segment 0 bases; nucleotides outside the gene matches: 6. The germline V gene has CDR1 SGDLS and CDR2 YYNGEE. CDR3 coding DNA: TGTGCCAGCAGCGTGCGGGACAGGGTGAGCTCTGGGGCCAACGTCCTGACTTTC. This sequence encodes CASSVRDRVSSGANVLTF.

The chain links TRBV11-2 to TRBJ1-4; weak D call: TRBD1 (6 bases). The CDR3 has 12 amino acids. Trimming left V 7 bases short and J 8 bases short, with 11 bases between. Germline V gene data show CDR1 as SGHAT and CDR2 as FQNNGV. The CDR3, as DNA: TGTGCCAGCACCCGCCAGGGGGAAAAACTGTTTTTT. This encodes CASTRQGEKLFF.

The rearrangement joins TRBV4-1 to TRBJ2-2, with 8 bases matching TRBD2. The germline gives CDR1 MGHRA, CDR2 YSYEKL. V shed 4 bases and J 4 bases; nucleotides not matched to a gene: 11. The CDR3 extends over 17 amino acids. The CDR3 bases are TGCGCCAGCAGCCCCCATTCCCGGGAGGGCCCCACCGGGGAGCTGTTTTTT. Protein: CASSPHSREGPTGELFF.

The rearrangement joins TRBV7-9 to TRBJ2-7; TRBD1 matches at 7 bases. V lost 5 bases, J lost 6 bases, and 19 bases stayed unmatched. The CDR3 has 17 residues. Germline CDR1 is SEHNR and CDR2 is FQNEAQ (reference sequence). The CDR3 DNA sequence: TGTGCCAGCAGCCCCAGGGAGTTGACAGGGAAATTGGGCGAGCAGTACTTC. It codes for CASSPRELTGKLGEQYF.

The chain joins TRBV27 to TRBJ2-7, with D perhaps TRBD2 (5 bases). The CDR3 is made up of 13 amino acids. Trimming stripped 4 bases from V and 6 bases from J, with 13 bases between. The germline CDR1 and CDR2 sequences are MNHEY and SMNVEV (reference sequence). The CDR3 region is CASSYYRDLEQYF. The CDR3 bases are TGTGCCAGCAGTTATTATCGGGATCTCGAGCAGTACTTC.

This chain links TRBV30 with TRBJ2-1, with D perhaps TRBD1 (5 bases). The V gene lost 3 bases and the J gene lost 6 bases, with 6 bases spanning the gap. Germline V lookup: CDR1 GTSNPN, CDR2 SVGIG (reference sequence). The CDR3 contains 11 residues. The CDR3 reads CAWRQGNEQFF. In DNA, the CDR3 is TGTGCCTGGAGGCAGGGCAATGAGCAGTTCTTC.

The chain has TRBV6-5 and TRBJ2-5; 11 nucleotides agree with TRBD2. The J call is in doubt because the DNA end fits TRBJ2-7 better. The CDR3 runs to 15 residues. CDR1 and CDR2 (germline): MNHEY, SVGAGI. As DNA, the CDR3 is TGTGCCAGCAGTTACGGGACTAGCGGAGAATACGAGCAGTACTTC. Amino acids: CASSYGTSGEYEQYF.

The chain links TRBV19 to TRBJ2-7, with D possibly being TRBD2 (5 bases). The CDR3 has 14 amino acids. V was cut by 10 bases and J by 0 bases, with 16 bases left in between. The germline V gene encodes CDR1 LNHDA and CDR2 SQIVND (reference sequence). The CDR3 sequence: CATRFQAASYEQYF. The CDR3 bases are TGTGCCACCCGATTCCAAGCGGCCTCCTACGAGCAGTACTTC.

This clone was seen many times. V usage is TRBV6-1 and J usage is TRBJ2-3; 7 nucleotides agree with TRBD1. This CDR3 has 15 amino acids. Germline V gene sequence: CDR1 MNHNS, CDR2 SASEGT. V lost 0 bases to trimming and J lost 4 bases; unmatched junction nucleotides: 4. The CDR3: CASSEALQGADTQYF. Written as DNA, the CDR3 is TGTGCCAGCAGTGAAGCGCTTCAGGGGGCAGATACGCAGTATTTT.

This clone came up once. This chain links TRBV4-2 with TRBJ1-1; D possibly corresponds to TRBD1 (5 bases). The CDR3 contains 15 residues. Trimming left V 3 bases short and J 3 bases short, with 14 bases between. CDR1 is LGHNA and CDR2 is YNFKEQ in the germline V gene. The CDR3 sequence: CASSHLQVPYTEAFF. In DNA form, the CDR3 reads TGTGCCAGCAGCCATCTACAGGTACCGTACACTGAAGCTTTCTTT.

V and J are TRBV11-1 and TRBJ1-1; D is ambiguous. This CDR3 contains 14 residues. Between the trimmed V and J ends, which lost 5 bases and 6 bases, there was a span of 16 bases. Germline V gene sequence: CDR1 SGHAT, CDR2 FQDESV (reference sequence). The CDR3, as DNA: TGTGCCAGCAGCCCCTGGAGTAATGGGGCTGAAGCTTTCTTT. Translated, it gives CASSPWSNGAEAFF.

The chain couples TRBV7-8 to TRBJ2-2, with 7 bases identical to TRBD1. V shed 5 bases, J shed 6 bases, and the junction held 9 bases outside the gene matches. The CDR3 runs to 15 residues. Germline CDR1 SGHVS, CDR2 FQNEAQ. The CDR3 DNA follows: TGTGCCAGCAGCCGAAGACGAGACAGGGCCGGGGAGCTGTTTTTT. Its protein is CASSRRRDRAGELFF.

CDR3 sequence: CASSQDQAGGYDEQFF. DNA of the CDR3: TGTGCCAGCAGCCAAGATCAGGCGGGAGGGTACGATGAGCAGTTCTTC. The chain has TRBV4-2 and TRBJ2-1, with 9 bases fitting TRBD2. V shed 0 bases, J shed 8 bases, and the junction held 8 bases outside the gene matches. Germline V lookup: CDR1 LGHNA, CDR2 YNFKEQ. The CDR3 loop spans 16 amino acids.

Worth noting for this clone: The identical CDR3 is also encoded by other nucleotide sequences in the sample. The chain recombines TRBV6-5 with TRBJ1-5; 9 bases agree with TRBD1. There are 15 residues in the CDR3. V shed 6 bases and J 2 bases; nucleotides not matched to a gene: 5. Germline CDR1 reads MNHEY; CDR2 reads SVGAGI. The CDR3 bases are TGTGCCAGCAGCCGCACAGGGGGCGGCAATCAGCCCCAGCATTTT. As protein: CASSRTGGGNQPQHF.

The gene calls are TRBV6-6 and TRBJ1-1; D unresolved. The V end lost 4 bases, the J end lost 6 bases, and 15 bases lay between the germline ends. This CDR3 contains 14 residues. Germline V gene lookup returns CDR1 MNHNY and CDR2 SVGAGI (reference sequence). CDR3 loop: CASSSTGEVAEAFF. In nucleotides, the CDR3 is TGTGCCAGCAGTTCCACGGGTGAGGTTGCTGAAGCTTTCTTT.

The chain links TRBV9 to TRBJ1-4; TRBD1 might be the D (5 bases). Germline CDR1 and CDR2: SGDLS and YYNGEE. V was shortened by 3 bases and J by 6 bases, with 12 bases between the two germline ends. The CDR3 contains 14 residues. CDR3 loop: CASSGRGPDEKLFF. Written as DNA, the CDR3 is TGTGCCAGCAGCGGGCGGGGACCTGATGAAAAACTGTTTTTT.

The chain is built from TRBV2 and TRBJ1-5, with D uncertain. Deletions cut 2 bases from V and 2 bases from J, with 7 bases between. From germline, CDR1 is SNHLY and CDR2 FYNNEI. This CDR3 is built from 14 residues. This CDR3 reads CASSERGRNQPQHF. As DNA, the CDR3 is TGTGCCAGCAGTGAAAGAGGGCGCAATCAGCCCCAGCATTTT. Looking up the rest from reference TRBV2 and TRBJ1-5 gives the full variable domain: EPEVTQTPSHQVTQMGQEVILRCVPISNHLYFYWYRQILGQKVEFLVSFYNNEISEKSEIFDDQFSVERPDGSNFTLKIRSTKLEDSAMYFCASSERGRNQPQHFGDGTRLSIL.

This clone appeared once. The same CDR3 is also encoded by other DNA sequences in this sample. The chain uses TRBV28 and TRBJ1-3; D unclear. CDR1 and CDR2 from the germline V gene are MDHEN and SYDVKM. The CDR3 extends over 13 amino acids. The V and J ends lost 6 bases and 4 bases respectively, with 10 bases between them. This CDR3 is CASRVSSGNTIYF. DNA for the CDR3: TGTGCCAGCAGGGTCTCCTCGGGAAACACCATATATTTT.

This CDR3 reads CASSDREGLYEQYF. CDR3 DNA sequence: TGTGCCAGCAGCGACCGGGAGGGCCTCTACGAGCAGTACTTC. This chain connects TRBV7-6 to TRBJ2-7, with TRBD2 matching 8 bases. The CDR3 has 14 amino acids. V gave up 5 bases and J gave up 3 bases; unmatched junction bases: 6. Per the germline V gene, CDR1 is SGHVS and CDR2 is FNYEAQ.

The chain joins TRBV6-5 to TRBJ1-1; D not resolved. V was shortened by 6 bases and J by 1 base, with 12 bases between the two germline ends. CDR3 length: 14 amino acids. The germline CDR1 and CDR2 sequences are MNHEY and SVGAGI. The CDR3 nucleotides are TGTGCCAGCAGAACGGACGGCTGGAACACTGAAGCTTTCTTT. Translating gives CASRTDGWNTEAFF.

This chain connects TRBV4-1 to TRBJ2-7; 9 positions agree with TRBD2. The CDR3 is 15 residues long. V lost 0 bases, J lost 4 bases, and 4 bases stayed unmatched. Germline loops: CDR1 MGHRA, CDR2 YSYEKL. CDR3 region: CASSQDTLAGYEQYF. The CDR3 region has the DNA TGCGCCAGCAGCCAAGATACCCTAGCGGGATACGAGCAGTACTTC.

The V call is TRBV9, the J call TRBJ2-1; D possibly uses TRBD1 or TRBD2 (5 bases each). Germline values: CDR1 SGDLS, CDR2 YYNGEE. CDR3 length: 15 amino acids. The V end lost 2 bases, the J end lost 8 bases, and 17 bases lay between the germline ends. CDR3 amino acids: CASSVGDATWDEQFF. The CDR3 DNA follows: TGTGCCAGCAGCGTCGGGGACGCCACTTGGGATGAGCAGTTCTTC. Variable domain in full (rest from reference TRBV9 and TRBJ2-1): DSGVTQTPKHLITATGQRVTLRCSPRSGDLSVYWYQQSLDQGLQFLIQYYNGEERAKGNILERFSAQQFPDLHSELNLSSLELGDSALYFCASSVGDATWDEQFFGPGTRLTVL.

The chain is built from TRBV9 and TRBJ2-5; TRBD1 matches 9 bases. The CDR3 contains 16 residues. The junction had 8 bases not matched to a gene; V was cut back by 0 bases and J by 5 bases. The germline V gene encodes CDR1 SGDLS and CDR2 YYNGEE. Here the CDR3 reads CASSVEGQGTRETQYF. CDR3 nucleotide sequence: TGTGCCAGCAGCGTAGAGGGACAGGGAACACGCGAGACCCAGTACTTC.

The J gene is TRBJ1-3, the V gene TRBV9; D is unresolved. The CDR3 covers 17 residues. Trimming left V 0 bases short and J 0 bases short, with 13 bases between. Germline V gene sequence: CDR1 SGDLS, CDR2 YYNGEE. The CDR3 sequence: CASSVVPATSSGNTIYF. CDR3 DNA: TGTGCCAGCAGCGTAGTTCCAGCAACTAGCTCTGGAAACACCATATATTTT.

The rearrangement links TRBV10-2 to TRBJ2-1; D is unclear. There are 11 residues in the CDR3. Germline V gene sequence: CDR1 WSHSY, CDR2 SAAADI. V dropped 3 bases and J dropped 4 bases, with 1 base sitting between them. Written as DNA, the CDR3 is TGCGCCAGCAGTGATTACAATGAGCAGTTCTTC. This gives the protein CASSDYNEQFF.

This sequence joins TRBV11-2 and TRBJ1-1, with no clear D. The ends were cut back, 1 base at V and 0 bases at J, with 9 bases in the middle. Germline lookup yields CDR1 SGHAT and CDR2 FQNNGV. The CDR3 totals 15 residues. The chain's CDR3 is CASSLGLRLNTEAFF. The DNA of the CDR3 is TGTGCCAGCAGCTTAGGACTGAGGTTGAACACTGAAGCTTTCTTT.

The chain uses TRBV6-1 and TRBJ1-5; a weak D match, TRBD1 (5 bases). Germline values: CDR1 MNHNS, CDR2 SASEGT. The V gene lost 2 bases and the J gene lost 2 bases, with 13 bases spanning the gap. This CDR3 has 16 amino acids. Here the CDR3 DNA reads TGTGCCAGCAGTGAAAATCAGGGAATAGGCAATCAGCCCCAGCATTTT. It codes for CASSENQGIGNQPQHF.

In its sample, this clone was seen once. The chain carries TRBV7-6 and TRBJ1-4; TRBD1 aligns across 8 bases. There are 15 residues in the CDR3. V trimming: 4 bases; J trimming: 7 bases; junction bases outside the gene matches: 8. Germline V CDR1 and CDR2: SGHVS, FNYEAQ. The CDR3 sequence: CASSSSGTGREKLFF. The CDR3 nucleotides read TGTGCCAGCAGCTCGTCCGGGACAGGTCGTGAAAAACTGTTTTTT.

The chain carries TRBV7-9 and TRBJ2-7; TRBD2 matches at 8 bases. This CDR3 has 15 amino acids. CDR1 is SEHNR, CDR2 FQNEAQ, per germline (reference sequence). V lost 5 bases, J lost 4 bases, and 10 bases stayed unmatched. The CDR3 protein is CASSPTSGVIYEQYF. Here the CDR3 DNA reads TGTGCCAGCAGCCCTACTAGCGGAGTGATTTACGAGCAGTACTTC.

This sequence joins TRBV15 and TRBJ2-7; TRBD1 matches at 7 bases. Germline trimming cut 1 base from V and 5 bases from J; bases unmatched to any gene: 8. This CDR3 has 15 residues. Looked up from germline, CDR1 is LNHNV and CDR2 is YYDKDF (reference sequence). This CDR3 is CATSRGLRGLDEQYF. The CDR3 bases are TGTGCCACCAGCAGAGGACTAAGGGGGCTGGACGAGCAGTACTTC.

This chain links TRBV27 with TRBJ1-1, with D possibly TRBD1 on 5 matching bases. This CDR3 contains 14 residues. V was pared by 3 bases and J by 5 bases, with 13 bases between. Germline lookup yields CDR1 MNHEY and CDR2 SMNVEV (reference sequence). The CDR3 sequence: CASSLEGLSTEAFF. CDR3 DNA sequence: TGTGCCAGCAGTTTGGAGGGGTTGAGTACTGAAGCTTTCTTT.

V gene TRBV25-1 combines with J gene TRBJ2-7; 8 bases map to TRBD2. V dropped 8 bases and J dropped 2; count of bases not matched to a gene: 8. Per germline, CDR1 MGHDK and CDR2 SYGVNS. The CDR3 spans 14 residues. The CDR3 sequence is CASSYSGATYEQYF. The CDR3 DNA sequence: TGTGCCAGCTCTTATAGCGGGGCAACCTACGAGCAGTACTTC.